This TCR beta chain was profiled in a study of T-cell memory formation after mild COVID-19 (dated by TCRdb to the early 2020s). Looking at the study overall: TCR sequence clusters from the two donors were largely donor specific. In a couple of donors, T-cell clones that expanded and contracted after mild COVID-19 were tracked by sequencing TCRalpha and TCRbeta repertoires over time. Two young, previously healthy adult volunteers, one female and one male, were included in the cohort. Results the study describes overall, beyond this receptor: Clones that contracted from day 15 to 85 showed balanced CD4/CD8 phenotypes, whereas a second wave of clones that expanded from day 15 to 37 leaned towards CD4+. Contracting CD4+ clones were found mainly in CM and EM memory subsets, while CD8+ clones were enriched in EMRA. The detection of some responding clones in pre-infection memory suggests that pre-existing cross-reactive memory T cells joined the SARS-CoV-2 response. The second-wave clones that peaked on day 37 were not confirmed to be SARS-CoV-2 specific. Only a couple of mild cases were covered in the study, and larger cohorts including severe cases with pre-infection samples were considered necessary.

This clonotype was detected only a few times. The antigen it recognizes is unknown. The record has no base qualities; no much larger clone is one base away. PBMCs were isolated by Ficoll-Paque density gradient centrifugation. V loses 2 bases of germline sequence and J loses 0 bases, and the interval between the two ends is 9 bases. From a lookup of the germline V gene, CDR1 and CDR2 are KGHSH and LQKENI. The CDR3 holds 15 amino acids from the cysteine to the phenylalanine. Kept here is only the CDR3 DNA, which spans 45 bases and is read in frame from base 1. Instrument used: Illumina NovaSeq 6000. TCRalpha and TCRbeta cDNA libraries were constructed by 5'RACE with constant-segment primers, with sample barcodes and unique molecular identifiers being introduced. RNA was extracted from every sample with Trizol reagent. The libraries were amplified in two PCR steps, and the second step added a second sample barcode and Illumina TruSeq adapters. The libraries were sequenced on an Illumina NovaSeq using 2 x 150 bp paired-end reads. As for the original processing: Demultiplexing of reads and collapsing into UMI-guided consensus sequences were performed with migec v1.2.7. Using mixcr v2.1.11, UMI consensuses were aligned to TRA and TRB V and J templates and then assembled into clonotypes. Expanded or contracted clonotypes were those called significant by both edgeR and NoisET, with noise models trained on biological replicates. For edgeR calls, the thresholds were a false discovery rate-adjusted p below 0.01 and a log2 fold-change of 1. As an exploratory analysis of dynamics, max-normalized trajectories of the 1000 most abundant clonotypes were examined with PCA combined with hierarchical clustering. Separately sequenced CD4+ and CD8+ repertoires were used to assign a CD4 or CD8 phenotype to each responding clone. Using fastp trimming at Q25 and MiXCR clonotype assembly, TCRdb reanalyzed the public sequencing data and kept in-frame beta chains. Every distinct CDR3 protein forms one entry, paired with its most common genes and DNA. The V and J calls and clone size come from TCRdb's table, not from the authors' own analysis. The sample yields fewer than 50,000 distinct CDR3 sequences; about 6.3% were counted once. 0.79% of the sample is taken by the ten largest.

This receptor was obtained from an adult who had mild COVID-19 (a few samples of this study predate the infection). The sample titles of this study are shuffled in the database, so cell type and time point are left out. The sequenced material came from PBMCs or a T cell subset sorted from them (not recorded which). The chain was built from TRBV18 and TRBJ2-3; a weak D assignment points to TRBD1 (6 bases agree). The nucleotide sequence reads TGTGCCAGCTCACCAAGGGGGTTTAGCACAGATACGCAGTATTTT. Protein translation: CASSPRGFSTDTQYF. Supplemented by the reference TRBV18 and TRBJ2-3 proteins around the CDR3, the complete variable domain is NAGVMQNPRHLVRRRGQEARLRCSPMKGHSHVYWYRQLPEEGLKFMVYLQKENIIDESGMPKERFSAEFPKEGPSILRIQQVVRGDSAAYFCASSPRGFSTDTQYFGPGTRLTVL.